The next 9 T cell receptor beta chains were all read from a single sample in a study of response to subunit inactivated influenza vaccine. One entry per CDR3 protein, called by TCRdb with MiXCR from the RT-PCR reads. The sample includes some 500,000 distinct CDR3 sequences, roughly 13% of them seen just once. The material was PBMCs from blood, obtained 40 to 50 days after vaccination. The receptors derive from a man in his fifties who received an inactivated influenza vaccine.

This clonotype was recorded a few times. The chain carries TRBV12-3 or TRBV12-4 and TRBJ2-2, with D tentatively TRBD1 or TRBD2 (5 bases each). V was pared by 3 bases and J by 1 base, with 12 bases between. The CDR3 runs 16 residues. In DNA, the CDR3 is TGTGCCAGCAGTTTCGGTTATGGGGGGAACACCGGGGAGCTGTTTTTT. Translation gives CASSFGYGGNTGELFF.

The chain uses TRBV6-2 or TRBV6-3 and TRBJ2-1; D unclear. This CDR3 contains 14 residues. From germline, CDR1 is MNHEY and CDR2 SVGEGT. V gave up 0 bases and J gave up 2 bases, with 5 bases separating them. The CDR3 bases are TGTGCCAGCAGTTACTCGGTGCCCTACAATGAGCAGTTCTTC. As protein: CASSYSVPYNEQFF.

This clonotype was counted a few times. The chain has TRBV7-9 and TRBJ2-7, with TRBD1 matching over 12 bases. The CDR3 runs 14 residues. J gave up 7 bases and V 5 bases, and 6 bases lay outside the gene matches. Per germline, CDR1 SEHNR and CDR2 FQNEAQ (reference sequence). The DNA for the CDR3 is TGTGCCAGCAGCCTGGGACAGGGGGCCTGGGAGCAGTACTTC. Translating gives CASSLGQGAWEQYF.

The table lists this clonotype with a few counts. This sequence joins TRBV29-1 and TRBJ2-3, with 7 nucleotides matching TRBD2. The V gene end was trimmed by 6 bases and the J gene end by 4 bases; junction bases not matched to a gene: 16. Germline CDR1 and CDR2: SQVTM and ANQGSEA. CDR3 size: 16 residues. DNA for the CDR3: TGCAGCGTAAAGGGAAGGGACGGGAGGTTGGCAGATACGCAGTATTTT. It codes for CSVKGRDGRLADTQYF.

The chain is built from TRBV7-8 and TRBJ2-7, with D perhaps given as TRBD1 or TRBD2 (6 bases each). This CDR3 spans 17 amino acids. V was pared by 2 bases and J by 2 bases, with 19 bases between. Germline V gene lookup returns CDR1 SGHVS and CDR2 FQNEAQ. The CDR3 region has the DNA TGTGCCAGCAGCTTAACGGGGGCAACAGTTTGGGCCTACGAGCAGTACTTC. It translates to CASSLTGATVWAYEQYF.

This clonotype was recorded a few times. The chain couples TRBV5-6 to TRBJ2-3; 8 bases align to TRBD1. CDR1 is SGHDT, CDR2 YYEEEE, per germline. There are 15 residues in the CDR3. V lost 4 bases and J lost 4; bases outside the gene matches: 8. The CDR3 DNA is TGTGCCAGCAGCCCGGACAGGGCTAGGGCAGATACGCAGTATTTT. Translation: CASSPDRARADTQYF.

The rearrangement joins TRBV6-2 or TRBV6-3 to TRBJ1-6; D unclear. Per germline, CDR1 MNHEY and CDR2 SVGEGT. V was pared by 2 bases and J by 10 bases, with 9 bases between. The CDR3 contains 13 residues. Here the CDR3 DNA reads TGTGCCAGCAGTTACGTCGGGCGCTCACCCCTCCACTTT. It is translated as CASSYVGRSPLHF.

Only a few counts were recorded for this clonotype. The chain joins TRBV7-2 to TRBJ2-5; 15 nucleotides line up with TRBD2. Germline CDR1 and CDR2: SGHTA and FQGNSA. V gave up 4 bases and J gave up 6 bases; unmatched junction bases: 9. The CDR3 is 17 residues long. CDR3 protein: CASSYRTSGGVGKTQYF. The CDR3 DNA is TGTGCCAGCAGCTATAGGACTAGCGGGGGGGTGGGAAAGACCCAGTACTTC.

This clonotype was counted ten times or more. The chain recombines TRBV7-2 with TRBJ2-3, with D uncertain. The CDR3 runs to 15 residues. Germline lookup yields CDR1 SGHTA and CDR2 FQGNSA. Trimming removed 1 base at V and 2 bases at J, with 10 bases between. In nucleotides, the CDR3 is TGTGCCAGCAGCTTAGTGGCCCAGACCACAGATACGCAGTATTTT. This sequence encodes CASSLVAQTTDTQYF.